The table lists the clone carrying this TCR beta chain with many counts. Its antigen is not known. These data are taken from a study of regulatory T cells in long-lasting Graves disease. The study's findings and limits: Authors noted too few samples as a limitation.

Time point reported: newly diagnosed GD, antithyroid drugs for less than 3 months. The TCR library was made from RNA extracted from PBMCs. Through Arm-PCR of CDR3 regions and iRepertoire HTBI primers, TCR beta libraries were built. TCRdb re-called the multiplex PCR reads with MiXCR, one entry per CDR3 protein. This sample has 420,000 or so distinct CDR3 sequences, with about 17% found just once. The CDR3 is 14 amino acids. Trimming left V 6 bases short and J 2 bases short, with 14 bases between. In germline, CDR1 is MDHEN, CDR2 SYDVKM. The same sample was also used in a study of T cells in Graves' hyperthyroidism and ophthalmopathy.

Sequencing used peripheral blood mononuclear cells (PBMCs), obtained at new diagnosis, from a patient treated with antithyroid drugs. The clonotype originates from a woman aged 18-29 years with Graves disease. This rearrangement joins TRBV28 to TRBJ2-7; no reliable D call. CDR3 residues: CASRRPGGTYEQYF. The CDR3 DNA reads TGTGCCAGCAGAAGGCCCGGTGGAACCTACGAGCAGTACTTC. Variable domain in full (rest from reference TRBV28 and TRBJ2-7): DVKVTQSSRYLVKRTGEKVFLECVQDMDHENMFWYRQDPGLGLRLIYFSYDVKMKEKGDIPEGYSVSREKKERFSLILESASTNQTSMYLCASRRPGGTYEQYFGPGTRLTVT.